The entry below gives a single T cell receptor beta chain sequence along with its context. What it recognizes is unknown. TCRdb's table, derived via immunoSEQ multiplex PCR, lists solely in-frame clones and lacks some. The sample consists of tens of thousands of clones, 90% of them appearing once. These data originate in a study of OX40 agonist ivuxolimab in advanced cancers. In the study overall: Intravenous ivuxolimab was administered to patients every 2 weeks at 0.01 to 10 mg/kg. Study-level findings and limits: CD8+ T cells were the subset that, on average, had more expanded clones than CD4+.

The V gene's germline CDR1 is SNHLY and CDR2 FYNNEI. This CDR3 comprises 15 residues. Deletions cut 4 bases from V and 4 bases from J, with 13 bases between. The gene calls are TRBV2 and TRBJ2-2; possibly TRBD1 for D (5 bases). The specimen was CD4+ or CD8+ T cells sorted from blood, collected in a trial of the OX40 agonist ivuxolimab. This clonotype originated in an adult with an advanced solid tumor such as melanoma, head and neck, liver or kidney cancer. The CDR3 bases are TGTGCCAGCAGTGGGTCGGCAGGGCTCACCGGGGAGCTGTTTTTT. Residues: CASSGSAGLTGELFF. Full variable domain (remainder filled in from reference TRBV2 and TRBJ2-2): EPEVTQTPSHQVTQMGQEVILRCVPISNHLYFYWYRQILGQKVEFLVSFYNNEISEKSEIFDDQFSVERPDGSNFTLKIRSTKLEDSAMYFCASSGSAGLTGELFFGEGSRLTVL.